Following are 9 T cell receptor beta chains from one sample sequenced in a study of T cells in Graves' hyperthyroidism and ophthalmopathy. RNA transcripts served as the template for amplifying TCR beta CDR3 regions. First-round RT-PCR of the TCR CDR3 relied on the HTBI primer set. MiXCR, run by TCRdb on the multiplex PCR reads, gives a single entry per CDR3 protein. There are under 350,000 distinct CDR3 sequences in the sample; 15% to 20% occur only once, and about 51% lies in the top ten. Sample: blood. These receptors were taken from a woman aged 60-75 years with Graves' ophthalmopathy.

At least ten counts were recorded for this clonotype. The rearrangement joins TRBV7-2 to TRBJ2-3; 15 bases agree with TRBD2. The V gene end was trimmed by 8 bases and the J gene end by 2 bases; junction bases not matched to a gene: 5. The CDR3 contains 16 residues. The germline V gene encodes CDR1 SGHTA and CDR2 FQGNSA. CDR3 sequence (DNA): TGTGCCAGCGGGAGGACTAGCGGGGGGGCCACAGATACGCAGTATTTT. The encoded protein is CASGRTSGGATDTQYF.

The V and J genes are TRBV7-2 and TRBJ2-7, with 9 bases lining up with TRBD1. This CDR3 comprises 15 residues. Per the germline V gene, CDR1 is SGHTA and CDR2 is FQGNSA. J lost 4 bases, V lost 5 bases, and 9 bases had no gene match. The DNA of the CDR3 is TGTGCCAGCAGCCGAAACGGACAGGGGAGGTACGAGCAGTACTTC. This gives the protein CASSRNGQGRYEQYF.

The V gene is TRBV12-3 or TRBV12-4, the J gene TRBJ2-6, with D tentatively TRBD2 (6 bases). The CDR3 length is 19 residues. Trimming removed 1 base at V and 1 base at J, with 17 bases between. CDR3 residues: CASSLEVGGLTSGANVLTF. The CDR3 coding sequence is TGTGCCAGCAGTTTAGAAGTCGGGGGACTGACATCTGGGGCCAACGTCCTGACTTTC.

This clonotype occurred a few times. The chain is built from TRBV12-3 or TRBV12-4 and TRBJ2-6, with a weak D call TRBD2 (5 bases). CDR3 length equals 15 residues. V dropped 3 bases and J dropped 2 bases, with 8 bases sitting between them. The CDR3 spells CASSFTGTGANVLTF. In DNA form, the CDR3 reads TGTGCCAGCAGTTTTACGGGGACTGGGGCCAACGTCCTGACTTTC.

This clonotype was found many times. CDR3 coding DNA: TGTGCCAGCAGTGACACCTATCGACTAGCATCTGATGAGCAGTTCTTC. This codes for CASSDTYRLASDEQFF. This sequence joins TRBV2 and TRBJ2-1; TRBD2 aligns across 7 bases. The trim removed 3 bases at V and 8 bases at J, leaving 13 bases unmatched. This CDR3 has 16 residues. Per germline, CDR1 SNHLY and CDR2 FYNNEI.

The table lists this clonotype with a few counts. The chain joins TRBV10-2 to TRBJ2-2, with 8 bases matching TRBD1. The trim removed 4 bases at V and 1 base at J, leaving 5 bases unmatched. CDR3 size: 16 residues. The V gene's germline CDR1 is WSHSY and CDR2 SAAADI. CDR3 sequence: CASSVAGGWNTGELFF. Here the CDR3 DNA reads TGCGCCAGCAGTGTGGCAGGGGGCTGGAACACCGGGGAGCTGTTTTTT.

In this sample, this clonotype turned up a few times. The chain combines TRBV7-9 with TRBJ2-3, with TRBD2 identical over 9 bases. Germline CDR1 and CDR2: SEHNR and FQNEAQ (reference sequence). The V gene end was trimmed by 8 bases and the J gene end by 6 bases; junction bases not matched to a gene: 9. The CDR3 contains 14 residues. The CDR3 DNA follows: TGTGCCAGCGTCGCGCGGCGGGAGGGTGATACGCAGTATTTT. Its protein is CASVARREGDTQYF.

The chain joins TRBV12-3 or TRBV12-4 to TRBJ2-1; 7 positions agree with TRBD2. V dropped 3 bases and J dropped 5; count of bases not matched to a gene: 7. The CDR3 runs to 15 residues. The CDR3 DNA sequence: TGTGCCAGCAGTTTTAGAGCGGGATCAAACAATGAGCAGTTCTTC. Residues: CASSFRAGSNNEQFF.

This clonotype was observed many times. This chain connects TRBV2 to TRBJ2-7; the match to TRBD1 covers 9 bases. V was clipped by 7 bases and J by 4 bases; unmatched bases: 5. Germline CDR1 reads SNHLY; CDR2 reads FYNNEI. The CDR3 contains 13 residues. Written as DNA, the CDR3 is TGTGCCAGCAAGATGACAGGGGGATACGAGCAGTACTTC. Residues: CASKMTGGYEQYF.